This is a list of T cell receptor beta chains from one sample in a study of blood T cells in healthy people across ages. TCRdb recomputed calls from the 5' RACE reads with MiXCR, one row per CDR3 protein. Here the sample spans about 930,000 distinct CDR3 sequences, roughly 28% being singletons. The same sample was also studied in work on T cells of mothers and their children.

Specimen: blood. These receptor sequences come from a woman between 40 and 50 years old in good health. The CDR3 runs from the conserved cysteine through the conserved F or W. D genes are given only for firm matches. For some rows the clone size is stated as once, few or many, or as a class when expanded; others skip it.

abundance: many
v_gene: TRBV7-2
j_gene: TRBJ2-3
d_gene: NA
CDR3nt: TGTGCCAGCAGCTTGACAGGAGAGGATACGCAGTATTTT
CDR3aa: CASSLTGEDTQYF

abundance: NA
v_gene: TRBV27
j_gene: TRBJ2-1
d_gene: TRBD1
CDR3nt: TGTGCCAGCAGCCTTTTAATCTCCGGGACAGACAACAATGAGCAGTTCTTC
CDR3aa: CASSLLISGTDNNEQFF

abundance: NA
v_gene: TRBV7-3
j_gene: TRBJ2-7
d_gene: TRBD2
CDR3nt: TGTGCCAGCAGCTATAATGGACTAGGAAAATTCAATGAGCAGTACTTC
CDR3aa: CASSYNGLGKFNEQYF

abundance: many
v_gene: TRBV3-1
j_gene: TRBJ2-1
d_gene: NA
CDR3nt: TGTGCCAGCAGCCAGGGACGTAATGAGCAGTTCTTC
CDR3aa: CASSQGRNEQFF

abundance: few
v_gene: TRBV14
j_gene: TRBJ2-1
d_gene: NA
CDR3nt: TGTGCCAGCAGCCAATGGACAGCCTACAATGAGCAGTTCTTC
CDR3aa: CASSQWTAYNEQFF

abundance: NA
v_gene: TRBV7-2
j_gene: TRBJ2-7
d_gene: NA
CDR3nt: TGTGCCAGCAGCCCCCCGGATGGCCACGAGCAGTACTTC
CDR3aa: CASSPPDGHEQYF

abundance: NA
v_gene: TRBV18
j_gene: TRBJ1-1
d_gene: NA
CDR3nt: TGTGCCAGCTCACCTCAGGGGAGTACTGAAGCTTTCTTT
CDR3aa: CASSPQGSTEAFF

abundance: once
v_gene: TRBV24-1
j_gene: TRBJ2-1
d_gene: NA
CDR3nt: TGTGCCACCAGTCCGTGGGGCCAAAACAATGAGCAGTTCTTC
CDR3aa: CATSPWGQNNEQFF

abundance: NA
v_gene: TRBV9
j_gene: TRBJ1-1
d_gene: NA
CDR3nt: TGTGCCAGCAGCCCAAGTACGGGCAAGACTGAAGCTTTCTTT
CDR3aa: CASSPSTGKTEAFF

abundance: few
v_gene: TRBV12-3/TRBV12-4
j_gene: TRBJ1-6
d_gene: NA
CDR3nt: TGTGCCAGCAGGCCCGGGGGCTCGCCACCCCTCCACTTT
CDR3aa: CASRPGGSPPLHF

abundance: NA
v_gene: TRBV14
j_gene: TRBJ1-2
d_gene: NA
CDR3nt: TGTGCCAGCAGCCAGAGGGGGGCCCTCTATGGCTACACCTTC
CDR3aa: CASSQRGALYGYTF

abundance: few
v_gene: TRBV21-1
j_gene: TRBJ2-1
d_gene: NA
CDR3nt: TGTGCCAGCAGTAAGTCCAGGGGCCCCCCATTTTGTGAGCAGTTCTTC
CDR3aa: CASSKSRGPPFCEQFF

abundance: NA
v_gene: TRBV5-1
j_gene: TRBJ2-3
d_gene: TRBD2
CDR3nt: TGCGCCAGCAGCTGCGAATCTAGCGGGGGTAGGAATACGCAGTATTTT
CDR3aa: CASSCESSGGRNTQYF

abundance: NA
v_gene: TRBV2
j_gene: TRBJ2-7
d_gene: TRBD2
CDR3nt: TGTGCCACCCAGGGACTATCGGCCTACGAGCAGTACTTC
CDR3aa: CATQGLSAYEQYF

abundance: NA
v_gene: TRBV5-1
j_gene: TRBJ2-1
d_gene: NA
CDR3nt: TGCGCCAGCAGCTTGGCAGGGGCAGGGACCTACAATGAGCAGTTCTTC
CDR3aa: CASSLAGAGTYNEQFF

abundance: NA
v_gene: TRBV5-1
j_gene: TRBJ2-5
d_gene: TRBD1
CDR3nt: TGCGCCAGCAGCTTGGATCTCCCGGGACAGGAAACCCAGTACTTC
CDR3aa: CASSLDLPGQETQYF

abundance: NA
v_gene: TRBV28
j_gene: TRBJ2-3
d_gene: TRBD2
CDR3nt: TGTGCCAGCAGTTTCCCCAAGGACGCGGGGGGGCACACAGATACGCAGTATTTT
CDR3aa: CASSFPKDAGGHTDTQYF

abundance: few
v_gene: TRBV20-1
j_gene: TRBJ2-3
d_gene: TRBD2
CDR3nt: TGCAGTGCTAGAGTCACTAGCGCGGATACGCAGTATTTT
CDR3aa: CSARVTSADTQYF

abundance: NA
v_gene: TRBV12-3/TRBV12-4
j_gene: TRBJ2-3
d_gene: NA
CDR3nt: TGTGCCAGCAGTTTAGCGGGGGCGAGATCGGATACGCAGTATTTT
CDR3aa: CASSLAGARSDTQYF

abundance: NA
v_gene: TRBV24-1
j_gene: TRBJ2-1
d_gene: NA
CDR3nt: TGTGCCACCAGTGCCTGGGGCAGTTCCTACAATGAGCAGTTCTTC
CDR3aa: CATSAWGSSYNEQFF

abundance: many
v_gene: TRBV4-3
j_gene: TRBJ1-2
d_gene: NA
CDR3nt: TGCGCCAGCAGCCAAGACAGGGTTCGGTTAGGTGGCTACACCTTC
CDR3aa: CASSQDRVRLGGYTF

abundance: NA
v_gene: TRBV28
j_gene: TRBJ1-6
d_gene: NA
CDR3nt: TGTGCCAGCAGTCTGTCGATGTCACCCCTCCACTTT
CDR3aa: CASSLSMSPLHF

abundance: once
v_gene: TRBV7-1
j_gene: TRBJ2-2
d_gene: NA
CDR3nt: TGTGCCAGCAGCTCCAGAACCTCCGGGGAGCTGTTTTTT
CDR3aa: CASSSRTSGELFF

abundance: NA
v_gene: TRBV11-1
j_gene: TRBJ2-1
d_gene: NA
CDR3nt: TGTGCCAGCAGCTTGACGGCCACCTGGGCAGGGTCCGGCAATGAGCAGTTCTTC
CDR3aa: CASSLTATWAGSGNEQFF

abundance: NA
v_gene: TRBV6-5
j_gene: TRBJ2-7
d_gene: NA
CDR3nt: TGTGCCAGCAGTTACGGGCAGACCACCTACGAGCAGTACTTC
CDR3aa: CASSYGQTTYEQYF

abundance: NA
v_gene: TRBV7-6
j_gene: TRBJ1-5
d_gene: NA
CDR3nt: TGTGCCAGCAGCTTCAGGGGATTGTGGAGCAATCAGCCCCAGCATTTT
CDR3aa: CASSFRGLWSNQPQHF

abundance: NA
v_gene: TRBV28
j_gene: TRBJ1-2
d_gene: NA
CDR3nt: TGTGCCAGCAGTGGGGATACAGCGGGCTATGGCTACACCTTC
CDR3aa: CASSGDTAGYGYTF

abundance: NA
v_gene: TRBV14
j_gene: TRBJ2-3
d_gene: TRBD1
CDR3nt: TGTGCCAGCAGCCAAGGCGGGACAGGGGTCACAGATACGCAGTATTTT
CDR3aa: CASSQGGTGVTDTQYF

abundance: NA
v_gene: TRBV28
j_gene: TRBJ2-1
d_gene: NA
CDR3nt: TGTGCCGGAAACCGGGGGGCCTCCTACAATGAGCAGTTCTTC
CDR3aa: CAGNRGASYNEQFF

abundance: NA
v_gene: TRBV28
j_gene: TRBJ2-5
d_gene: NA
CDR3nt: TGTGCCAGCGGAACCCCGGTCAGCGCCAATGGACAAGTGACCCAGTACTTC
CDR3aa: CASGTPVSANGQVTQYF

abundance: many
v_gene: TRBV4-3
j_gene: TRBJ2-7
d_gene: NA
CDR3nt: TGCGCCACCAGACCCTACGAGCAGTACTTC
CDR3aa: CATRPYEQYF

abundance: few
v_gene: TRBV5-1
j_gene: TRBJ1-2
d_gene: TRBD1
CDR3nt: TGCGCCAGCAGCTTGGGTTACCCGGGACAGGGGTATGGCTACACCTTC
CDR3aa: CASSLGYPGQGYGYTF

abundance: NA
v_gene: TRBV5-1
j_gene: TRBJ1-4
d_gene: NA
CDR3nt: TGCGCAACAGCGACCGGGTCTAATGAAAAACTGTTTTTT
CDR3aa: CATATGSNEKLFF

abundance: once
v_gene: TRBV7-9
j_gene: TRBJ2-1
d_gene: NA
CDR3nt: TGTGCCAGCAGCCTGGGACTTCTCGGTGACAATGGGCAGTTCTTC
CDR3aa: CASSLGLLGDNGQFF

abundance: many
v_gene: TRBV11-3
j_gene: TRBJ2-7
d_gene: TRBD1
CDR3nt: TGTGCCAGCGACAGACGGGACAGGGGAGATTACGAGCAGTACTTC
CDR3aa: CASDRRDRGDYEQYF

abundance: NA
v_gene: TRBV4-1
j_gene: TRBJ1-5
d_gene: NA
CDR3nt: TGCGCCAGCAGCCAAGTTATAGGGGTAAGCAATCAGCCCCAGCATTTT
CDR3aa: CASSQVIGVSNQPQHF

abundance: few
v_gene: TRBV7-2
j_gene: TRBJ2-4
d_gene: TRBD1
CDR3nt: TGTGCCAGCAGCTTAGGTACAGGGGGTGGTCAAAACATTCAGTACTTC
CDR3aa: CASSLGTGGGQNIQYF

abundance: NA
v_gene: TRBV25-1
j_gene: TRBJ1-1
d_gene: NA
CDR3nt: TGTGCCAGCAGTCCCATGGTTGCGACGGACAACACTGAAGCTTTCTTT
CDR3aa: CASSPMVATDNTEAFF

abundance: many
v_gene: TRBV5-1
j_gene: TRBJ2-6
d_gene: NA
CDR3nt: TGCGCCAGCAGCCCTATAGGGGCCAACGTCCTGACTTTC
CDR3aa: CASSPIGANVLTF

abundance: NA
v_gene: TRBV29-1
j_gene: TRBJ1-2
d_gene: TRBD1
CDR3nt: TGCAGCTCTCGGGGCGGGACAGGCTACTATGGCTACACCTTC
CDR3aa: CSSRGGTGYYGYTF

abundance: NA
v_gene: TRBV20-1
j_gene: TRBJ1-2
d_gene: TRBD1
CDR3nt: TGCAGTGCGAAGACAGGGGGTTCTGGCTACACCTTC
CDR3aa: CSAKTGGSGYTF

abundance: NA
v_gene: TRBV2
j_gene: TRBJ1-2
d_gene: NA
CDR3nt: TGTGCCAGCACCGAGGCTAACTATGGCTACACCTTC
CDR3aa: CASTEANYGYTF

abundance: few
v_gene: TRBV20-1
j_gene: TRBJ1-4
d_gene: TRBD1
CDR3nt: TGCAGTGCCTGGGACAGGGGTAATGAAAAACTGTTTTTT
CDR3aa: CSAWDRGNEKLFF

abundance: few
v_gene: TRBV29-1
j_gene: TRBJ1-1
d_gene: NA
CDR3nt: TGCAGCGTGAAAGGGGTTGGAATGAACACTGAAGCTTTCTTT
CDR3aa: CSVKGVGMNTEAFF

abundance: NA
v_gene: TRBV7-9
j_gene: TRBJ1-1
d_gene: NA
CDR3nt: TGTGCCAGCAGCTTAGAGACGGGAGGCGCTTTCTTT
CDR3aa: CASSLETGGAFF

abundance: many
v_gene: TRBV6-5
j_gene: TRBJ1-2
d_gene: NA
CDR3nt: TGTGCCAGCAGTTACTCGGGCAGCGTGGGCTATGGCTACACCTTC
CDR3aa: CASSYSGSVGYGYTF

abundance: NA
v_gene: TRBV6-5
j_gene: TRBJ2-1
d_gene: TRBD2
CDR3nt: TGTGCCAGCAGTTACTACCGGGGGGGCTCTACCAATGAGCAGTTCTTC
CDR3aa: CASSYYRGGSTNEQFF